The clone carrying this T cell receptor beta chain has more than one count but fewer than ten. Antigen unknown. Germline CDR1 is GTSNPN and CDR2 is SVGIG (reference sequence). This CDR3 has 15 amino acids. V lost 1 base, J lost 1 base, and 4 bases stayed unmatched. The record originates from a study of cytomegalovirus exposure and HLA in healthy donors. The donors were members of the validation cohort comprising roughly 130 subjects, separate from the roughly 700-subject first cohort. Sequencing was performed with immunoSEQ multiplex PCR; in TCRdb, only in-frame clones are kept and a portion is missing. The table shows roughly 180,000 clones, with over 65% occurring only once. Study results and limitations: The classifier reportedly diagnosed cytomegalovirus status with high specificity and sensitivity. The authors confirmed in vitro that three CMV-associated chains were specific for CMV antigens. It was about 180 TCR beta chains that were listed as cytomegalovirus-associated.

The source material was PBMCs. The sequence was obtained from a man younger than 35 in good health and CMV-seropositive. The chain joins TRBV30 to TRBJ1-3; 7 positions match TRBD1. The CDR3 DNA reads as TGTGCCTGGAGTGATAGGGGGCTTTCTGGAAACACCATATATTTT. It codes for CAWSDRGLSGNTIYF.